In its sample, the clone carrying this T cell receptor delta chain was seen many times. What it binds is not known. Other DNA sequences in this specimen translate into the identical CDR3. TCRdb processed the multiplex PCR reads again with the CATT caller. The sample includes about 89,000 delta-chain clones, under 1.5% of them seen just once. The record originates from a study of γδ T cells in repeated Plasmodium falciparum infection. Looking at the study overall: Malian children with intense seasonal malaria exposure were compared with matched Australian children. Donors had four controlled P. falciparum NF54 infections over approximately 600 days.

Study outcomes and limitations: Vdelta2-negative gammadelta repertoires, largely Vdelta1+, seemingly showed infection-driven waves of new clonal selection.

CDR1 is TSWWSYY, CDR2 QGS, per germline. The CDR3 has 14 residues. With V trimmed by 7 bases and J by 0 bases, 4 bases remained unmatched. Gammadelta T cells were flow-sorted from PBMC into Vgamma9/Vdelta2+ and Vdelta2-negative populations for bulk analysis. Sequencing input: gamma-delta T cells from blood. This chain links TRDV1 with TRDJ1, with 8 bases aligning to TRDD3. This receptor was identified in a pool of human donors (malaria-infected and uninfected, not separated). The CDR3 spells CALAFGGYTDKLIF. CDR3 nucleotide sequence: TGTGCTCTTGCGTTTGGGGGATACACCGATAAACTCATCTTT.